A single sample gave rise to the 11 T cell receptor beta chains below, sequenced in a study of T cell responses to AZD1222 COVID-19 vaccine. This table comes from immunoSEQ multiplex PCR, and its TCRdb copy is limited to in-frame clones, with some not included. The sample records 100,000 to 150,000 clones, roughly 85% being singletons. Sample: peripheral blood, taken 28 days after the second dose of the MenACWY control vaccine. The receptors stem from an adult who received the MenACWY meningococcal vaccine as a control.

The V call is TRBV9, the J call TRBJ2-2, with 11 bases aligning to TRBD2. Germline-derived CDR1 and CDR2 are SGDLS and YYNGEE. The CDR3 is made up of 18 amino acids. The trim removed 2 bases at V and 0 bases at J, leaving 6 bases unmatched. CDR3 nucleotide sequence: TGTGCCAGCAGCGTTGCCGTAGCGGGAGGGCCGAACACCGGGGAGCTGTTTTTT. Protein product: CASSVAVAGGPNTGELFF.

V gene TRBV6-5 combines with J gene TRBJ1-5, with TRBD1 matching 12 bases. J was trimmed by 5 bases and V by 4 bases; bases with no gene match: 3. The germline V gene encodes CDR1 MNHEY and CDR2 SVGAGI. This CDR3 spans 15 amino acids. CDR3 protein: CASSSGTGGYQPQHF. In DNA, the CDR3 is TGTGCCAGCAGTTCCGGGACAGGGGGCTATCAGCCCCAGCATTTT.

V and J are TRBV9 and TRBJ1-1; 8 bases are a match to TRBD1. The CDR3 totals 16 residues. Germline loops: CDR1 SGDLS, CDR2 YYNGEE. V shed 3 bases, J shed 0 bases, and the junction held 7 bases outside the gene matches. Here the CDR3 reads CASSDNRQGMNTEAFF. In nucleotides, the CDR3 is TGTGCCAGCAGCGATAACAGACAGGGGATGAACACTGAAGCTTTCTTT.

The chain uses TRBV11-1 and TRBJ2-1; 7 bases map to TRBD1. V trimming: 10 bases; J trimming: 6 bases; junction bases outside the gene matches: 15. The length of the CDR3 is 15 residues. Looked up from germline, CDR1 is SGHAT and CDR2 is FQDESV (reference sequence). CDR3 in amino acids: CATIGQVQNVNEQFF. In DNA form, the CDR3 reads TGTGCCACCATCGGACAGGTCCAAAATGTCAATGAGCAGTTCTTC. The full variable domain, its missing parts supplied by reference TRBV11-1 and TRBJ2-1, is EAEVAQSPRYKITEKSQAVAFWCDPISGHATLYWYRQILGQGPELLVQFQDESVVDDSQLPKDRFSAERLKGVDSTLKIQPAELGDSAMYLCATIGQVQNVNEQFFGPGTRLTVL.

V and J are TRBV9 and TRBJ2-5, with 8 bases lining up with TRBD2. The CDR3 totals 17 residues. Germline CDR1 and CDR2: SGDLS and YYNGEE. The trim removed 4 bases at V and 8 bases at J, leaving 19 bases unmatched. The CDR3 region has the DNA TGTGCCAGCAGCAGGAGTCTCAGCGGGGGCTCCCCAGGCACCCAGTACTTC. Translated, it gives CASSRSLSGGSPGTQYF.

The chain has TRBV25-1 and TRBJ1-1; D perhaps matches TRBD1 (5 bases). The CDR3 sequence is 14 residues long. Per germline, CDR1 MGHDK and CDR2 SYGVNS. The V end lost 3 bases, the J end lost 0 bases, and 8 bases lay between the germline ends. CDR3 sequence (DNA): TGTGCCAGCAGTGAGGGGGGGGTGAACACTGAAGCTTTCTTT. Protein sequence: CASSEGGVNTEAFF.

This chain connects TRBV30 to TRBJ1-4; D not resolved. Germline CDR1 reads GTSNPN; CDR2 reads SVGIG (reference sequence). The V gene lost 7 bases and the J gene lost 8 bases, with 17 bases spanning the gap. This CDR3 is built from 13 residues. This CDR3 reads CASTGQAGEKLFF. DNA for the CDR3: TGTGCCTCGACCGGGCAAGCGGGGGAAAAACTGTTTTTT.

The rearrangement uses TRBV7-2 and TRBJ1-4, with D tentatively TRBD1 (5 bases). The V gene's germline CDR1 is SGHTA and CDR2 FQGNSA. The CDR3 has 14 amino acids. Trimming removed 5 bases at V and 4 bases at J, with 11 bases between. The DNA for the CDR3 is TGTGCCAGCAGCGCCTCAGGGTTTAATGAAAAACTGTTTTTT. It codes for CASSASGFNEKLFF. The full variable domain, completed using reference TRBV7-2 and TRBJ1-4, is GAGVSQSPSNKVTEKGKDVELRCDPISGHTALYWYRQSLGQGLEFLIYFQGNSAPDKSGLPSDRFSAERTGGSVSTLTIQRTQQEDSAVYLCASSASGFNEKLFFGSGTQLSVL.

J is TRBJ1-2 and V is TRBV5-1, with 7 positions matching TRBD1. The CDR3 extends over 18 amino acids. In germline, CDR1 is SGHRS, CDR2 YFSETQ. After removal of 4 bases from V and 1 base from J, the junction contained 16 bases not matched to a gene. The CDR3 region has the DNA TGCGCCAGCAGCCCTACGCCCTGGACAGGATCGTTTAACTATGGCTACACCTTC. It yields the protein CASSPTPWTGSFNYGYTF.

This chain connects TRBV11-3 to TRBJ2-1, with TRBD2 identical over 7 bases. V shed 0 bases and J 3 bases; nucleotides not matched to a gene: 2. The germline gives CDR1 SGHNT, CDR2 YENEEA. The CDR3 contains 15 residues. The CDR3 sequence: CASSLDWTSYNEQFF. CDR3 sequence (DNA): TGTGCCAGCAGCTTAGATTGGACTAGCTACAATGAGCAGTTCTTC.

The sample holds one count of this clone. V usage is TRBV6-5 and J usage is TRBJ2-7; 7 nucleotides agree with TRBD1. Trimming cost V 6 bases and J 0 bases; bases outside gene matches: 5. Germline V CDR1 and CDR2: MNHEY, SVGAGI. The CDR3 contains 14 residues. DNA for the CDR3: TGTGCCAGCAGGAAGGGACAGAACTCCTACGAGCAGTACGTC. This translates into CASRKGQNSYEQYV.